The 12 T cell receptor beta chains reported below all come from one sample, sequenced in a study of OX40 agonist ivuxolimab in advanced cancers. Receptor amplification or capture employed the immunoSEQ multiplex PCR assay. What TCRdb holds here is the immuneACCESS table cut down to in-frame rearrangements. Part of the clones is not present; checked against another copy, under half of the missing clones reflect an unresolved V gene, and the others are unexplained. This sample comprises over 15,000 clones, around nine tenths of them detected only once. The ten largest clonotypes hold about 30% of the sample. The material was CD4+ or CD8+ T cells sorted from blood, obtained in a trial of the OX40 agonist ivuxolimab. These TCRs come from an adult with an advanced solid tumor such as melanoma, head and neck, liver or kidney cancer.

V usage is TRBV10-1 and J usage is TRBJ2-5; the match to TRBD1 covers 8 bases. This CDR3 is 14 amino acids long. Germline V gene data show CDR1 as WNHNN and CDR2 as SYGVQD (reference sequence). J gave up 0 bases and V 6 bases, and 3 bases lay outside the gene matches. CDR3 in amino acids: CASRRTGNQETQYF. The CDR3 DNA is TGCGCCAGCAGGAGGACAGGGAACCAAGAGACCCAGTACTTC.

The chain couples TRBV2 to TRBJ2-7, with 12 bases matching TRBD2. Germline lookup yields CDR1 SNHLY and CDR2 FYNNEI. The trim removed 6 bases at V and 2 bases at J, leaving 5 bases unmatched. The CDR3 is 15 residues long. The CDR3 loop is CASRTSGGLPYEQYF. In DNA, the CDR3 is TGTGCCAGCAGGACTAGCGGGGGACTCCCCTACGAGCAGTACTTC.

The CDR3 sequence: CASSDGTDEAFF. Written as DNA, the CDR3 is TGTGCCAGCAGCGATGGGACAGATGAAGCTTTCTTT. The chain recombines TRBV5-4 with TRBJ1-1, with 7 bases that match TRBD1. CDR3 length: 12 residues. Germline loops: CDR1 SGHNT, CDR2 YYREEE (reference sequence). The J segment lost 7 bases and the V segment lost 4 bases, leaving 4 bases of the junction unmatched.

The chain couples TRBV5-1 to TRBJ2-3; 7 bases map to TRBD1. V lost 4 bases to trimming and J lost 5 bases; unmatched junction nucleotides: 22. The CDR3 length is 19 residues. Germline V CDR1 and CDR2: SGHRS, YFSETQ. The DNA of the CDR3 is TGCGCCAGCAGCCGTAAGAGGACAGGATCAGGGCCGAATCTAGATACGCAGTATTTT. Translation: CASSRKRTGSGPNLDTQYF.

V and J are TRBV5-4 and TRBJ2-3; D not certain. This CDR3 has 14 amino acids. Germline V gene sequence: CDR1 SGHNT, CDR2 YYREEE (reference sequence). Trimming stripped 0 bases from V and 4 bases from J, with 9 bases between. The CDR3 sequence: CASSLVAAPDTQYF. CDR3 DNA sequence: TGTGCCAGCAGCTTGGTGGCCGCCCCAGATACGCAGTATTTT.

The V and J genes are TRBV2 and TRBJ2-1; the match to TRBD2 covers 7 bases. The germline gives CDR1 SNHLY, CDR2 FYNNEI. CDR3 length: 18 amino acids. Trimming took 6 bases from V and 2 from J; bases not matched to a gene: 16. The CDR3: CASRDSRASGIAYNEQFF. The CDR3 DNA sequence: TGTGCCAGCAGGGACTCTCGGGCTAGCGGAATTGCCTACAATGAGCAGTTCTTC.

This CDR3 reads CASSWETYEQYF. The CDR3 coding sequence is TGTGCCAGCAGCTGGGAAACCTACGAGCAGTACTTC. V gene TRBV7-9 combines with J gene TRBJ2-7; D gene uncertain. Germline V gene data show CDR1 as SEHNR and CDR2 as FQNEAQ (reference sequence). The CDR3 has 12 amino acids. Trimming cost V 4 bases and J 2 bases, with 6 bases left between them. Looking up the rest from reference TRBV7-9 and TRBJ2-7 gives the full variable domain: DTGVSQNPRHKITKRGQNVTFRCDPISEHNRLYWYRQTLGQGPEFLTYFQNEAQLEKSRLLSDRFSAERPKGSFSTLEIQRTEQGDSAMYLCASSWETYEQYFGPGTRLTVT.

This chain links TRBV7-6 with TRBJ2-1, with TRBD2 as a possible D gene (6 bases). The CDR3 sequence is 17 residues long. Looked up from germline, CDR1 is SGHVS and CDR2 is FNYEAQ. V gave up 0 bases and J gave up 3 bases, with 15 bases separating them. CDR3: CASSLALEGSSYNEQFF. DNA for the CDR3: TGTGCCAGCAGCTTAGCGCTGGAGGGATCCAGCTACAATGAGCAGTTCTTC.

The chain carries TRBV7-9 and TRBJ1-1; unclear D gene. Germline-derived CDR1 and CDR2 are SEHNR and FQNEAQ (reference sequence). V was shortened by 6 bases and J by 1 base, with 6 bases between the two germline ends. This CDR3 region has 12 residues. The CDR3 DNA follows: TGTGCCAGCAGTTTCGAGAACACTGAAGCTTTCTTT. Translating it yields CASSFENTEAFF.

V gene TRBV9 combines with J gene TRBJ2-3; 7 bases map to TRBD2. Per germline, CDR1 SGDLS and CDR2 YYNGEE. The CDR3 sequence is 18 residues long. The V gene end was trimmed by 3 bases and the J gene end by 4 bases; junction bases not matched to a gene: 17. CDR3 protein: CASSGTPEAGVSADTQYF. The CDR3 nucleotides read TGTGCCAGCAGCGGAACACCCGAGGCGGGAGTCAGTGCAGATACGCAGTATTTT.

This clone was recorded once. The V and J genes are TRBV10-1 and TRBJ2-7; the D is unclear. V lost 1 base and J 5 bases, leaving 12 bases between the germline ends. The CDR3 consists of 14 residues. The germline CDR1 and CDR2 sequences are WNHNN and SYGVQD (reference sequence). CDR3 sequence: CASSEYVSPHEQYF. CDR3 coding DNA: TGCGCCAGCAGTGAGTATGTGAGCCCCCACGAGCAGTACTTC.

The chain recombines TRBV6-5 with TRBJ2-1; D is ambiguous. The V end was cut by 5 bases, the J end by 7 bases, with 12 bases between. CDR1 and CDR2 (germline): MNHEY, SVGAGI. There are 13 residues in the CDR3. The CDR3 bases are TGTGCCAGCAGTGATAGGTTACGGAATGAGCAGTTCTTC. Its protein product is CASSDRLRNEQFF.